The T cell receptor beta chain under discussion was sequenced for a study of beta chain features in type 1 diabetes. Turning to the study itself: Across all samples, fewer than 140 million sorted cells were examined.

Study findings and constraints: Moderate but significant shortening of TCRB CDR3s was recorded in all four CD4+ subsets from Type 1 diabetes patients. Insertion counts at VDJ junctions were lower in type 1 diabetes patients, who also showed more deletions there.

The V gene end was trimmed by 0 bases and the J gene end by 6 bases; junction bases not matched to a gene: 5. Germline V gives CDR1 SGHRS, CDR2 YFSETQ. The CDR3 is 16 residues long. Only a few counts were recorded for this clone. What it recognizes is unknown. Investigators reverse transcribed all isolated RNA, so they sequenced expressed TCRB transcripts. Reads from naive, central memory and regulatory T cell samples averaged about 3.3 million. Using immunoSEQ multiplex PCR, the repertoire was profiled, and TCRdb retains in-frame clones only, with some absent. The profile covers over 150,000 clones, with approximately 8.1% appearing a single time and roughly 0.5% taken by the ten largest.

This receptor was taken from a man aged 18 to 35 with type 1 diabetes. The chain links TRBV5-1 to TRBJ2-5, with 13 bases identical to TRBD2. Sequencing was done on a sample of central memory CD4+ T cells from blood. The CDR3 sequence: CASSLGTSGGRKTQYF. DNA for the CDR3: TGCGCCAGCAGCTTGGGGACTAGCGGGGGTAGAAAGACCCAGTACTTC.